Shown below are 7 T cell receptor beta chains from a single sample sequenced in a study of blood T cell repertoires in COVID-19. The protocol was immunoSEQ multiplex PCR, while the TCRdb copy is restricted to in-frame clones and leaves out a portion. This sample yields about 480,000 clones, of which around 87% are seen a single time; around 1.9% belongs to the top ten. Sequencing was performed on PBMCs or T cells enriched from blood (not recorded which). The receptors were sampled from a woman aged 35 to 49 who had recovered from COVID-19.

This clone was observed once. The chain couples TRBV10-3 to TRBJ2-2; 7 bases map to TRBD2. This CDR3 is 18 amino acids long. CDR1 is ENHRY and CDR2 is SYGVKD in the germline V gene. Trimming took 1 base from V and 3 from J; bases not matched to a gene: 11. CDR3 loop: CAISELVSGSAHTGELFF. The DNA of the CDR3 is TGTGCCATCAGTGAGTTGGTTAGCGGGTCGGCACACACCGGGGAGCTGTTTTTT.

This chain joins TRBV6-5 and TRBJ1-5; 11 positions match TRBD1. The junction had 4 bases not matched to a gene; V was cut back by 6 bases and J by 6 bases. Germline CDR1 is MNHEY and CDR2 is SVGAGI. The CDR3 runs to 14 residues. The CDR3, as DNA: TGTGCCAGCAGCCCGGGACAGGGGGTTCAGCCCCAGCATTTT. Amino acid sequence: CASSPGQGVQPQHF.

The J gene is TRBJ1-5, the V gene TRBV28; possibly TRBD1 for D (6 bases). Germline loops: CDR1 MDHEN, CDR2 SYDVKM. V was shortened by 6 bases and J by 1 base, with 10 bases between the two germline ends. This CDR3 contains 14 residues. CDR3 in amino acids: CASSRDKSNQPQHF. The CDR3 bases are TGTGCCAGCAGCCGGGACAAAAGCAATCAGCCCCAGCATTTT.

This chain connects TRBV25-1 to TRBJ2-1, with no clear D. Germline V CDR1 and CDR2: MGHDK, SYGVNS. The CDR3 length is 13 residues. Trimming removed 6 bases at V and 10 bases at J, with 16 bases between. The CDR3 DNA sequence: TGTGCCAGCAGCGCAACCCCCCTACCGGAGCAGTTCTTC. It encodes CASSATPLPEQFF.

As for this clone: The same CDR3 also results from other DNA sequences found in this sample. The chain has TRBV4-3 and TRBJ1-4; the match to TRBD1 covers 8 bases. With V trimmed by 1 base and J by 5 bases, 0 bases remained unmatched. The CDR3 length is 14 residues. Germline V CDR1 and CDR2: LGHNA, YSLEER. The CDR3: CASSQGQGNEKLFF. Written as DNA, the CDR3 is TGCGCCAGCAGCCAAGGACAGGGGAATGAAAAACTGTTTTTT.

V is TRBV6-1 and J is TRBJ1-2, with D perhaps TRBD1 (6 bases). CDR3 length: 15 residues. Per germline, CDR1 MNHNS and CDR2 SASEGT. Trimming stripped 1 base from V and 4 bases from J, with 13 bases between. The CDR3 sequence: CASSEGATGTYGYTF. For the CDR3, the DNA is TGTGCCAGCAGTGAAGGGGCAACAGGGACCTATGGCTACACCTTC.

The rearrangement uses TRBV9 and TRBJ1-2; no reliable D call. CDR3 size: 12 residues. Germline V lookup: CDR1 SGDLS, CDR2 YYNGEE. The V end lost 4 bases, the J end lost 7 bases, and 11 bases lay between the germline ends. The DNA of the CDR3 is TGTGCCAGCAGCCCCCTCTCAGGTGGCTACACCTTC. Residues: CASSPLSGGYTF.